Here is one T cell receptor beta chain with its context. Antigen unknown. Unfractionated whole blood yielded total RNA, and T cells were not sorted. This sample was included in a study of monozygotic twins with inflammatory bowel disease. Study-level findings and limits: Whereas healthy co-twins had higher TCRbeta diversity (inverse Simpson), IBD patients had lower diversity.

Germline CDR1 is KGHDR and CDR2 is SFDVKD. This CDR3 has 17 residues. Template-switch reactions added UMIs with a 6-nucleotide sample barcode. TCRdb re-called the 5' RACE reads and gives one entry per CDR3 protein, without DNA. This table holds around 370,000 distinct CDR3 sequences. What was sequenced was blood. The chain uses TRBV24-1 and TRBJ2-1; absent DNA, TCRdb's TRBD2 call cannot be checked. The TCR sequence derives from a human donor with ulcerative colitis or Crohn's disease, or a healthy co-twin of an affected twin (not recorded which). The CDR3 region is CATSDYDLGGGMDEQFF.